This is a list of T cell receptor beta chains from one sample in a study of response to subunit inactivated influenza vaccine. TCRdb passed the RT-PCR reads through MiXCR, listing each CDR3 protein once. This sample has 500,000 to 650,000 distinct CDR3 sequences, with 7.5% to 8.5% found just once. Sequencing was performed on PBMCs from blood, taken 23 to 25 months after vaccination. The receptors originated from a man aged 45 to 70 who received an inactivated influenza vaccine. Each CDR3 is given with its conserved first and last residue. D genes are given only for firm matches. Clone size is stated in some rows and not others, as once, few, many or a class when expanded.

>20|TRBJ2-1|few|.|TRBV20-1
TGCAGTGCTAGAGTCCCGCCAGCTGAGGTTTTCTGGCGGTCCTACAATGAGCAGTTCTTC
CSARVPPAEVFWRSYNEQFF
>15|TRBJ2-3|many|.|TRBV20-1
TGCAGTGCTAGCTTCGGAGGGGGGAGCACAGATACGCAGTATTTT
CSASFGGGSTDTQYF
>11|TRBJ1-1|many|.|TRBV10-3
TGTGCCATCAGTGCCGGCACTGAAGCTTTCTTT
CAISAGTEAFF
>14|TRBJ1-5|.|.|TRBV5-1
TGCGCCAGCAGCCCGGGTTGGGGCAATCAGCCCCAGCATTTT
CASSPGWGNQPQHF
>15|TRBJ2-7|.|.|TRBV12-3/TRBV12-4
TGTGCCAGCAGTGCCACTTCACAGGCTTCCTACGAGCAGTACTTC
CASSATSQASYEQYF
>16|TRBJ1-5|many|.|TRBV6-2/TRBV6-3
TGTGCCAGCAGTTACGTGGGGGGCCGGGGCAATCAGCCCCAGCATTTT
CASSYVGGRGNQPQHF
>15|TRBJ1-2|.|.|TRBV5-1
TGCGCCAGCAGCTTGGAATATCGGCAAGTCTATGGCTACACCTTC
CASSLEYRQVYGYTF
>13|TRBJ2-7|.|.|TRBV20-1
TGCAGTGCTAGGGGTCTAGTCTTCTCCGAGCAGTACTTC
CSARGLVFSEQYF
>12|TRBJ2-1|many|.|TRBV5-6
TGTGCCAGCAGCTCCTGGTACAATGAGCAGTTCTTC
CASSSWYNEQFF
>12|TRBJ2-7|many|.|TRBV28
TGTGCCAGCAGGGGCCGAACCTACGAGCAGTACTTC
CASRGRTYEQYF